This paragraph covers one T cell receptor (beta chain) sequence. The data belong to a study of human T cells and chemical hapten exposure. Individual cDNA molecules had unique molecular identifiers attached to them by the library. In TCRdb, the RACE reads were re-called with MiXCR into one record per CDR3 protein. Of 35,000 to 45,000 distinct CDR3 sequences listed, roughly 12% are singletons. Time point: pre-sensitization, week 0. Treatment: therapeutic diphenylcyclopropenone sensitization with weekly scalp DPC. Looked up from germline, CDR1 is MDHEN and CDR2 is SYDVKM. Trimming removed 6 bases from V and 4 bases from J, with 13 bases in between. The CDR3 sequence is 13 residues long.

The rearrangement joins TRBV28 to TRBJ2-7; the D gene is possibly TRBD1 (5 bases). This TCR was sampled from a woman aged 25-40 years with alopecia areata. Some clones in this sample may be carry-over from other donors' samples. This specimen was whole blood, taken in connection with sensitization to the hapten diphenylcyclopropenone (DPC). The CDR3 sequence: CASRVVGEYEQYF. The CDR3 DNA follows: TGTGCCAGCAGAGTGGTAGGGGAATACGAGCAGTACTTC.